This T cell receptor beta chain is drawn from a study of blood T cell repertoires in COVID-19. Background on the study: Acute and convalescent COVID-19 samples came from the United States, Italy and Spain. Sample material is recorded as cDNA or gDNA derived from T cells, B-cell-depleted T cells, or PBMCs.

Trimming removed 3 bases from V and 1 base from J; junction bases left unmatched: 6. Germline CDR1 reads SGHRS; CDR2 reads YFSETQ. This CDR3 comprises 16 residues. Adults between roughly 18 and 89 years of age took part from fewer than 30 US areas. Two negative PCRs, clearance, or symptom resolution characterized the recovered Cohort 3 donors. Assay: immunoSEQ multiplex PCR; the TCRdb copy retains only in-frame clones and omits some. Here the sample spans some 330,000 clones, around 86% being singletons. The chain has TRBV5-1 and TRBJ2-3, with 9 bases identical to TRBD2. The material sequenced was PBMCs or T cells enriched from blood (not recorded which). This receptor was obtained from a woman aged 50 to 60 who had recovered from COVID-19. CDR3 coding DNA: TGCGCCAGCAGCTGGGGCGCGGGGGGGCGCACAGATACGCAGTATTTT. Translated, it gives CASSWGAGGRTDTQYF.